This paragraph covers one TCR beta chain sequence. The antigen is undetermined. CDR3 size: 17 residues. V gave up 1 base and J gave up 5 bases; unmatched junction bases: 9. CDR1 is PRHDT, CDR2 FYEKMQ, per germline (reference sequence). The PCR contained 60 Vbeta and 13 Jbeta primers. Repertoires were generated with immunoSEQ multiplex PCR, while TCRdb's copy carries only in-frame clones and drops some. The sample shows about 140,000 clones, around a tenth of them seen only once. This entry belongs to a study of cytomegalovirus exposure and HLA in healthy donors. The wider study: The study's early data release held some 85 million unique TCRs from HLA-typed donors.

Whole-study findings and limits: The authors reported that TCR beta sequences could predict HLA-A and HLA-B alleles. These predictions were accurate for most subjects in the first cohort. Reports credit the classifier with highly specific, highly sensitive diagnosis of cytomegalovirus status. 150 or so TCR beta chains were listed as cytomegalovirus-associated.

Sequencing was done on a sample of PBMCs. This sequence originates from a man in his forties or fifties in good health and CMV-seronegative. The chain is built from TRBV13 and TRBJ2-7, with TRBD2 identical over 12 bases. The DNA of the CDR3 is TGTGCCAGCAGCTTAGTGCTAGCGGGAGGGCTCATGGACGAGCAGTACTTC. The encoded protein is CASSLVLAGGLMDEQYF. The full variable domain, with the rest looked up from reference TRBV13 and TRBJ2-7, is AAGVIQSPRHLIKEKRETATLKCYPIPRHDTVYWYQQGPGQDPQFLISFYEKMQSDKGSIPDRFSAQQFSDYHSELNMSSLELGDSALYFCASSLVLAGGLMDEQYFGPGTRLTVT.